These T cell receptor beta chains were read from a single sample in a study of blood T cell repertoires in COVID-19. Sequencing was performed with immunoSEQ multiplex PCR; in TCRdb, only in-frame clones are kept and a portion is missing. The sample consists of about 65,000 clones, approximately 80% of them appearing once. The sample taken for sequencing was peripheral blood. The origin of the receptors is an elderly man with acute or convalescent COVID-19. Each CDR3 is given with its conserved first and last residue. The D gene is left open where the match is weak. The size entry is marked missing in some rows and otherwise reads once, few, many or a size class.

abundance: once; j_gene: TRBJ1-6; v_gene: TRBV11-3; d_gene: TRBD1; len: 14; CDR3nt: TGTGCCAGCAGCTCCCCCCAGGGGGATTCACCCCTCCACTTT; CDR3aa: CASSSPQGDSPLHF
abundance: NA; j_gene: TRBJ1-2; v_gene: TRBV2; d_gene: NA; len: 13; CDR3nt: TGTGCCAGCAGTGAAAGGCAGGCCGGTGGCTACACCTTC; CDR3aa: CASSERQAGGYTF
abundance: once; j_gene: TRBJ2-3; v_gene: TRBV10-3; d_gene: NA; len: 14; CDR3nt: TGTGCCATCAGTGACGAGGGCAGCACAGATACGCAGTATTTT; CDR3aa: CAISDEGSTDTQYF
abundance: once; j_gene: TRBJ1-5; v_gene: TRBV11-3; d_gene: NA; len: 13; CDR3nt: TGTGCCAGCAGCTCCGGGTTCAATCAGCCCCAGCATTTT; CDR3aa: CASSSGFNQPQHF
abundance: NA; j_gene: TRBJ1-5; v_gene: TRBV6-6; d_gene: NA; len: 17; CDR3nt: TGTGCCAGCAGTCCGCTTATCGGGACACGGAGCAATCAGCCCCAGCATTTT; CDR3aa: CASSPLIGTRSNQPQHF
abundance: NA; j_gene: TRBJ1-5; v_gene: TRBV19; d_gene: NA; len: 14; CDR3nt: TGTGCCAGTAGTATCACAGGTAGCAATCAGCCCCAGCATTTT; CDR3aa: CASSITGSNQPQHF
abundance: NA; j_gene: TRBJ2-3; v_gene: TRBV7-2; d_gene: NA; len: 15; CDR3nt: TGTGCCAGCAGACCGGGACTCATTAGCACAGATACGCAGTATTTT; CDR3aa: CASRPGLISTDTQYF
abundance: NA; j_gene: TRBJ2-7; v_gene: TRBV29-1; d_gene: TRBD1; len: 13; CDR3nt: TGCAGCTCCCTGGACAGGTTTACGTACGAGCAGTACTTC; CDR3aa: CSSLDRFTYEQYF
abundance: NA; j_gene: TRBJ1-2; v_gene: TRBV5-1; d_gene: TRBD1; len: 14; CDR3nt: TGCGCCAGCAGCTTGGCGGCGACAGGGAACGGCTACACCTTC; CDR3aa: CASSLAATGNGYTF
abundance: NA; j_gene: TRBJ2-5; v_gene: TRBV5-1; d_gene: NA; len: 13; CDR3nt: TGCGCCAGCAGCTTGGTAACTGAAGAGACCCAGTACTTC; CDR3aa: CASSLVTEETQYF
abundance: once; j_gene: TRBJ1-1; v_gene: TRBV5-4; d_gene: NA; len: 15; CDR3nt: TGTGCCAGCAGCGGGGGGACGGCAATGAACACTGAAGCTTTCTTT; CDR3aa: CASSGGTAMNTEAFF
abundance: NA; j_gene: TRBJ2-1; v_gene: TRBV25-1; d_gene: NA; len: 15; CDR3nt: TGTGCCAGCAGTGCTGAGATTGTGGGGAGGAATGAGCAGTTCTTC; CDR3aa: CASSAEIVGRNEQFF
abundance: NA; j_gene: TRBJ1-1; v_gene: TRBV3-1/TRBV3-2; d_gene: TRBD1; len: 16; CDR3nt: TGTGCCAGCAGCCAAAGCTACGGACAGGTGAACACTGAAGCTTTCTTT; CDR3aa: CASSQSYGQVNTEAFF
abundance: once; j_gene: TRBJ2-3; v_gene: TRBV2; d_gene: NA; len: 11; CDR3nt: TGTGCCAGCAGTCCATTAGATACGCAGTATTTT; CDR3aa: CASSPLDTQYF
abundance: NA; j_gene: TRBJ1-1; v_gene: TRBV11-2; d_gene: TRBD1; len: 14; CDR3nt: TGTGCCAGCAGCTTCGGGGGACAGGGAACTGAAGCTTTCTTT; CDR3aa: CASSFGGQGTEAFF
abundance: few; j_gene: TRBJ1-4; v_gene: TRBV3-1/TRBV3-2; d_gene: TRBD1; len: 19; CDR3nt: TGTGCCAGCAGCCAAGAATCGTTTCAAGGGGGCAGGGGGGATGAAAAACTGTTTTTT; CDR3aa: CASSQESFQGGRGDEKLFF
abundance: few; j_gene: TRBJ1-6; v_gene: TRBV30; d_gene: TRBD1; len: 15; CDR3nt: TGTGCCTGGAGTGGTAGGACAGGATATAATTCACCCCTCCACTTT; CDR3aa: CAWSGRTGYNSPLHF